The T cell receptor beta chain under discussion was sequenced for a study of blood T cells in healthy people across ages. Whole-study results and caveats: Unsorted PBMC input precluded a conclusive naive versus antigen-experienced comparison. More naive CD4+ cells and higher diversity marked long-lived donors relative to aged donors.

A few counts support this clonotype. Its antigen is undetermined. This CDR3 region has 14 residues. The germline CDR1 and CDR2 sequences are SGHDN and FVKESK. Trimming removed 1 base from V and 4 bases from J, with 10 bases in between. Sample-barcoded 5' priming and a J-beta primer mix drove a second PCR of about 6 to 11 cycles. TCRdb reanalysed the 5' RACE reads using MiXCR and keeps one entry per CDR3 protein. The sample holds hundreds of thousands of distinct CDR3 sequences, more than 40% seen once. The chain has TRBV14 and TRBJ1-2; perhaps TRBD1 as D (5 bases). Sequenced: blood. This TCR was sampled from a man in his 60s in good health. CDR3 amino acids: CASSQGWRGYGYTF. The DNA for the CDR3 is TGTGCCAGCAGCCAAGGTTGGAGGGGCTATGGCTACACCTTC.